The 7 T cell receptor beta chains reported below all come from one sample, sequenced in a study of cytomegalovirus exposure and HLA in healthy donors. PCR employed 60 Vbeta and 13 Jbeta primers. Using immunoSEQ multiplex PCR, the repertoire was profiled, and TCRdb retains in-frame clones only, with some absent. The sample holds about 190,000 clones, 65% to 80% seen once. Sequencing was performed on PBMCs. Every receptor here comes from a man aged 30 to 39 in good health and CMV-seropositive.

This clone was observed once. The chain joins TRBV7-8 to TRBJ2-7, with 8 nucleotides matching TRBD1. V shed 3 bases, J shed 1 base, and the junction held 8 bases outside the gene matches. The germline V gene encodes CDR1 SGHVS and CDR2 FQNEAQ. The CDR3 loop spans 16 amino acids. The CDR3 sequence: CASSFPRTGTSYEQYF. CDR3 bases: TGTGCCAGCAGCTTCCCTCGGACAGGGACATCCTACGAGCAGTACTTC.

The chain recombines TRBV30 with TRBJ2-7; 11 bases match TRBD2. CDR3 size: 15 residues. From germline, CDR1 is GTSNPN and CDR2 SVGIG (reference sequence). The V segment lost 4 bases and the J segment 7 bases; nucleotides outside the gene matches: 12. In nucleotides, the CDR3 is TGTGCCTGGACCGGTGGTAGCGGGGGGGCAGGTGAGCAGTACTTC. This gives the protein CAWTGGSGGAGEQYF. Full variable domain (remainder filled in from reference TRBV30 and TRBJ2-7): SQTIHQWPATLVQPVGSPLSLECTVEGTSNPNLYWYRQAAGRGLQLLFYSVGIGQISSEVPQNLSASRPQDRQFILSSKKLLLSDSGFYLCAWTGGSGGAGEQYFGPGTRLTVT.

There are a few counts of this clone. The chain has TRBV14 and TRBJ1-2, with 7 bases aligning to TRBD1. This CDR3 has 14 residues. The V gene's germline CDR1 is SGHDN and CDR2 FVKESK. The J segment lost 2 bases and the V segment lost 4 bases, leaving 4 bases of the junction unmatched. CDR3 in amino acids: CASSPGQMNYGYTF. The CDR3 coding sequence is TGTGCCAGCAGCCCGGGACAGATGAACTATGGCTACACCTTC.

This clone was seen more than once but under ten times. This CDR3 reads CASSGALNTEAFF. CDR3 DNA: TGTGCCAGTAGTGGGGCCCTGAACACTGAAGCTTTCTTT. This rearrangement joins TRBV19 to TRBJ1-1, with a tentative D call TRBD1 (5 bases). The V end lost 5 bases, the J end lost 0 bases, and 7 bases lay between the germline ends. There are 13 residues in the CDR3. Germline V gene lookup returns CDR1 LNHDA and CDR2 SQIVND (reference sequence).

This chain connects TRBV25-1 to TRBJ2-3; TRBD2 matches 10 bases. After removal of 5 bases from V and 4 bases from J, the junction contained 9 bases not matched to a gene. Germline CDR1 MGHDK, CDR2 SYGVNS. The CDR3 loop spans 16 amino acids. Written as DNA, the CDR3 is TGTGCCAGCAGTAGCGGGGGGGCCATAAGGGCAGATACGCAGTATTTT. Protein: CASSSGGAIRADTQYF.

Here the CDR3 reads CASSPAGTSVRNEQFF. The CDR3 region has the DNA TGTGCCAGCAGCCCCGCTGGGACTAGCGTGAGGAATGAGCAGTTCTTC. The gene calls are TRBV7-3 and TRBJ2-1, with TRBD2 matching over 10 bases. The CDR3 covers 16 residues. With V trimmed by 5 bases and J by 7 bases, 11 bases remained unmatched. CDR1 is SGHTA and CDR2 is FQGTGA in the germline V gene.

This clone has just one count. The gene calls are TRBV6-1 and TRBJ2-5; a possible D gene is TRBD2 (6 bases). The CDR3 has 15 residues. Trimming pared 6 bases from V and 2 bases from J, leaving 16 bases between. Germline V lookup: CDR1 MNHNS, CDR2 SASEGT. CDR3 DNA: TGTGCCAGCAGAGCCCCTCTAGCGACACAAGAGACCCAGTACTTC. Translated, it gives CASRAPLATQETQYF.